Listed below are T cell receptor beta chains from one sample, sequenced in a study of CD8 T cells in ankylosing spondylitis. MiXCR, applied by TCRdb to the 5' RACE reads, yields one record per CDR3 protein. The data hold about 140,000 distinct CDR3 sequences, with more than 7% observed a single time. Sequencing was performed on synovial fluid, either unsorted or a sorted T cell fraction (not recorded which). The receptors shown here come from a male donor with ankylosing spondylitis. Each CDR3 is given without its conserved first and last residue. Expanded clones get a size class; other rows say once, few or many, or leave the size out.

V	J	size	CDR3
TRBV29-1	TRBJ2-7	many	SAQGQGSYEQY
TRBV19	TRBJ2-1	.	ASSIDGSRMGYNEQF
TRBV28	TRBJ2-3	few	ASSFLGRLAADTDTQY
TRBV20-1	TRBJ2-3	many	SARLGGDTQY
TRBV5-1	TRBJ1-1	many	ASRSPRENTEAF
TRBV6-2/TRBV6-3	TRBJ2-7	.	ATGRQVYEQY
TRBV18	TRBJ1-4	many	ASSQHPGVANEKLF
TRBV20-1	TRBJ1-5	.	SANDRPFYSNQPQH
TRBV5-6	TRBJ2-1	.	ASSPGPLNEQF
TRBV28	TRBJ1-3	.	ASRTAGTLSGNTIY
TRBV28	TRBJ2-5	many	ASSLNGRGLETQY
TRBV21-1	TRBJ2-7	.	ASSKVFGWGNEQY
TRBV7-2	TRBJ2-7	many	ASSRQGRAYEQY
TRBV7-2	TRBJ2-3	many	ASSFSGDTDTQY
TRBV20-1	TRBJ1-6	many	SAPMNNLNSPLH
TRBV7-2	TRBJ2-7	many	ASSLPASSYEQY
TRBV7-2	TRBJ2-3	.	ASRPGTSGGHTQY
TRBV20-1	TRBJ2-3	many	SARDATTSTDTQY
TRBV12-3/TRBV12-4	TRBJ1-4	many	ASNRGPSPEKLF
TRBV20-1	TRBJ2-1	.	SARPTRLLTYNEQF
TRBV20-1	TRBJ1-5	many	SAPIPGGSNQPQH
TRBV6-1	TRBJ2-1	few	ASSPRWKSYNEQF
TRBV24-1	TRBJ1-2	many	ATSAVDSGYT
TRBV9	TRBJ1-2	many	ASSVGAEIYGYT
TRBV15	TRBJ1-1	many	ATKQNLNTEAF
TRBV6-1	TRBJ2-1	once	ASSRSGGARDEQF
TRBV24-1	TRBJ2-3	.	ATSDKVGSTDTQY
TRBV20-1	TRBJ2-1	.	SARGRDGRAYNEQF
TRBV12-3/TRBV12-4	TRBJ2-3	many	ASSLMRTSTDTQY
TRBV20-1	TRBJ1-5	many	SAPGATGSFQPQH